This T cell receptor (beta chain) was sequenced for a study of T cell changes during pregnancy in multiple sclerosis (dated by TCRdb to between 2018 and 2020). Concerning the study at large: The study examined how the T cell repertoire changed over the course of pregnancy in women with multiple sclerosis.

The library was obtained by the immunoSEQ multiplex PCR assay. The clones in this table, taken by TCRdb from immuneACCESS, are in-frame only. Not every clone is retained; where verified, under half of the shortfall comes from an unresolved V gene, and the cause of the rest is unknown. This sample lists about 59,000 clones; approximately 92% were detected once. The ten largest account for less than 2.5% of the sample. Notes on this clone: No cognate antigen has been identified for it. No base quality information exists; no much larger clone differs at one position.

This TCR derives from a female donor with multiple sclerosis, enrolled in a pregnancy study. Sequences were derived from peripheral blood, sampled in the first trimester of pregnancy.

The DNA reads TGTGCCAGCAGCGTATGGGACAGGGCCGCCACAGATACGCAGTATTTT. Its protein is CASSVWDRAATDTQYF. The chain is encoded by TRBV9 joined to TRBJ2-3, and TRBD1 aligns with 9 junction nucleotides. Via the germline V gene, CDR1 is SGDLS and CDR2 YYNGEE. CDR3 length: 16 amino acids, cysteine to phenylalanine. This entry keeps only the CDR3 DNA: 48 bases, framed from base 1. Germline trimming amounts to 1 base on V and 2 bases on J, with 5 as the count of junction bases outside the gene matches.